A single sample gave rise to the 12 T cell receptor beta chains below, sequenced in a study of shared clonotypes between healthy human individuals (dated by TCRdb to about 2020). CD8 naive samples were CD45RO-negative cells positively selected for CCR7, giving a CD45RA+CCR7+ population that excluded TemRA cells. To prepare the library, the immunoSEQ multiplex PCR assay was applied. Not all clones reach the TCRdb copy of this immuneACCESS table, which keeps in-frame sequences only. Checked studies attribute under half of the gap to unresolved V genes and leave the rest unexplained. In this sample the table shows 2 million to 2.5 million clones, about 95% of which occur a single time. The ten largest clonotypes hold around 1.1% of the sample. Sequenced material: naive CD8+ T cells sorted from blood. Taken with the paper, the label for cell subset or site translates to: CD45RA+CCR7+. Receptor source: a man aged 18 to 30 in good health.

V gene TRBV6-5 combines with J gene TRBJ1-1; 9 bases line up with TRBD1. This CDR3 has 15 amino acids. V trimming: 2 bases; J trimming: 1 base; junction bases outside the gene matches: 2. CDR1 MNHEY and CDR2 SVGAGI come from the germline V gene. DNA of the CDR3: TGTGCCAGCAGTTACGAACAGGGGGCGAACACTGAAGCTTTCTTT. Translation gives CASSYEQGANTEAFF.

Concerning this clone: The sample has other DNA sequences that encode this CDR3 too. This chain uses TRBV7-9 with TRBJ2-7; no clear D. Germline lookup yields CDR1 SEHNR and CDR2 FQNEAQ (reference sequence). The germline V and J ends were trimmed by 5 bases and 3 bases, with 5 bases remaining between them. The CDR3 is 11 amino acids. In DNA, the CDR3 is TGTGCCAGCAGCCCTATCTACGAGCAGTACTTC. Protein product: CASSPIYEQYF.

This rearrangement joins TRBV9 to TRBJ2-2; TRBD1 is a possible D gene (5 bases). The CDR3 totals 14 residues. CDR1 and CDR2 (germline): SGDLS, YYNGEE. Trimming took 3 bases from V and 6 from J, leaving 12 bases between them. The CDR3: CASSAAPGSGELFF. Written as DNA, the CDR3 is TGTGCCAGCAGCGCGGCTCCAGGGTCCGGGGAGCTGTTTTTT.

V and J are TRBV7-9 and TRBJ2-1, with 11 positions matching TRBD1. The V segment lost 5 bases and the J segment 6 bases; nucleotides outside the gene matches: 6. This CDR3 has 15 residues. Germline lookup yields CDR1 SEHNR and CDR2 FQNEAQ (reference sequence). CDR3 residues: CASSIGQGATNEQFF. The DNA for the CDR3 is TGTGCCAGCAGCATTGGACAGGGGGCAACCAATGAGCAGTTCTTC.

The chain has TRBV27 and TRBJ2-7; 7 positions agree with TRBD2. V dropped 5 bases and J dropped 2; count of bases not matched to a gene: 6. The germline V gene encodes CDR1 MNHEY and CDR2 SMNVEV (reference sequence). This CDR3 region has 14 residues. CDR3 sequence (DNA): TGTGCCAGCAGTCCCGGGAGGAGAGCCTACGAGCAGTACTTC. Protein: CASSPGRRAYEQYF.

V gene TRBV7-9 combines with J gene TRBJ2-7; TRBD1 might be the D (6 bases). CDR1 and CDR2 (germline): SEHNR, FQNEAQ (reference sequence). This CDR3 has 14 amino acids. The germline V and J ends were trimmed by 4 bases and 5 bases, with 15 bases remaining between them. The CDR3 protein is CASSSDRSPHEQYF. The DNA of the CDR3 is TGTGCCAGCAGCTCCGACAGGTCTCCGCACGAGCAGTACTTC.

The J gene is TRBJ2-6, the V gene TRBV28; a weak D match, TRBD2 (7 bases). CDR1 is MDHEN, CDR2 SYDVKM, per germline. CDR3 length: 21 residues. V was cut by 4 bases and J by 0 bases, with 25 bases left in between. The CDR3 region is CASSSRWGGPLARSGANVLTF. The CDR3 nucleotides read TGTGCCAGCAGTTCCCGTTGGGGGGGCCCTTTGGCGCGCTCTGGGGCCAACGTCCTGACTTTC.

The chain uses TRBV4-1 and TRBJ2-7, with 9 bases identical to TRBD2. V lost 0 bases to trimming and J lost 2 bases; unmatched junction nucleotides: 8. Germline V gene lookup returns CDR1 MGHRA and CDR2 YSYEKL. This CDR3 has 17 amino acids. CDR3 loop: CASSQDGALAGPYEQYF. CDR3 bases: TGCGCCAGCAGCCAAGATGGCGCACTAGCGGGTCCCTACGAGCAGTACTTC.

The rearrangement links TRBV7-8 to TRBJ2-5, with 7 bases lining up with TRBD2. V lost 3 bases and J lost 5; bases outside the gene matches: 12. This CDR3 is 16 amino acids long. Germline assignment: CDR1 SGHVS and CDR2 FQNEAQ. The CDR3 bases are TGTGCCAGCAGCTTTTCGGCGGGAGTGGTGCTTGAGACCCAGTACTTC. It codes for CASSFSAGVVLETQYF.

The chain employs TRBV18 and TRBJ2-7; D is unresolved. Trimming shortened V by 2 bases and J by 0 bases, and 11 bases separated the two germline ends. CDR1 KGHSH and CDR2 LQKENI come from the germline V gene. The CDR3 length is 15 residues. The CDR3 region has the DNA TGTGCCAGCTCACCAGGCGGCCCCCGCTCCTACGAGCAGTACTTC. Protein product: CASSPGGPRSYEQYF.

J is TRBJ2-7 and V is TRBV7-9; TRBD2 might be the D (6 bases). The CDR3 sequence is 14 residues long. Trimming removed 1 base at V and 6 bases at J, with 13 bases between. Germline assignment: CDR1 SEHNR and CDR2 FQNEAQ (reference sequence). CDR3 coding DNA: TGTGCCAGCAGCTTAGATGGGGGGTCCGTCGAGCAGTACTTC. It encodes CASSLDGGSVEQYF.

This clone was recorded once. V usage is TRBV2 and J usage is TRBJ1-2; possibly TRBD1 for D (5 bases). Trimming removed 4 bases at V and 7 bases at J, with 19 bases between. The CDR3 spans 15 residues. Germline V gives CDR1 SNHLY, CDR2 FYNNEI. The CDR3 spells CASSGPNQGWVGYTF. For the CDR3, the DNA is TGTGCCAGCAGTGGCCCAAACCAGGGATGGGTTGGCTACACCTTC.